This T cell receptor beta chain is from a study of blood T cell repertoires in COVID-19. Study background: The cDNA or gDNA used as material had been derived from T cells, B-cell-depleted T cells, or PBMCs.

The sample holds one count of this clone. As originally analysed: Estimation of nucleated cell counts was performed using reference gene primer amplification. TCRdb's table, derived via immunoSEQ multiplex PCR, lists solely in-frame clones and lacks some. D and trimming come from the DNA, and the V and J calls and clone size come from that table. The data show about 170,000 clones, 89% seen once. Participants were aged roughly 18 to 89 years, lived in about two dozen US areas, and enrolled virtually. Donors in Cohort 3 counted as recovered after two negative PCRs, clearance, or symptom resolution. The source of this sequence is a woman younger than 35 who had recovered from COVID-19. The specimen was PBMCs or T cells enriched from blood (not recorded which).

CDR3: CASSPSGELFF. The CDR3 bases are TGTGCCAGCAGCCCATCCGGGGAGCTGTTTTTT. The chain joins TRBV28 to TRBJ2-2; D remains unclear. Deletions cut 6 bases from V and 6 bases from J, with 5 bases between. This CDR3 has 11 amino acids. Germline CDR1 reads MDHEN; CDR2 reads SYDVKM.